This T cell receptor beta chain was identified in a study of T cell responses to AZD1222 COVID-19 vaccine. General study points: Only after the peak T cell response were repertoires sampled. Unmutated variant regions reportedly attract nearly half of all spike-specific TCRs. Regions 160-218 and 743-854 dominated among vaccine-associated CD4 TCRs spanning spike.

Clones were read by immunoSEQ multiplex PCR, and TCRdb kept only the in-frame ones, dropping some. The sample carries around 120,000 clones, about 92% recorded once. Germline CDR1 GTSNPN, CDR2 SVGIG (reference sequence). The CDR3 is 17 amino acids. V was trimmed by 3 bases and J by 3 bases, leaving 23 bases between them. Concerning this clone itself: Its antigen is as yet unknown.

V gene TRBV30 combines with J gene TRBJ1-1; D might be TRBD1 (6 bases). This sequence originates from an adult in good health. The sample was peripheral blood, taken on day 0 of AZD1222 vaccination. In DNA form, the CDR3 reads TGTGCCTGGAGCAACCTTCTCAACAGGGTAAGGGACACTGAAGCTTTCTTT. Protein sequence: CAWSNLLNRVRDTEAFF.